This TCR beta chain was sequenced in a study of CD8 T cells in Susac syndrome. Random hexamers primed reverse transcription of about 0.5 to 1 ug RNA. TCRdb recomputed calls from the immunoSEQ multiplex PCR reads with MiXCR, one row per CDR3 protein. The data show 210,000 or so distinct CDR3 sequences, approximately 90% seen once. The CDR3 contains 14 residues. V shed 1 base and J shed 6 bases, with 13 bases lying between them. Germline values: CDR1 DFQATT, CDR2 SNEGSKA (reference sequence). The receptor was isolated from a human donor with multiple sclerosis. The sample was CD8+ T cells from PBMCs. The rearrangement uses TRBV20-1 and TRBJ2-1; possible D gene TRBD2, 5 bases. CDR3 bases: TGCAGTGCTAGAGCCTTCCCTAGCATCAATGAGCAGTTCTTC. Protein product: CSARAFPSINEQFF.